This T cell receptor beta chain is drawn from a study of cytomegalovirus exposure and HLA in healthy donors. Study results and caveats: Diagnosis of cytomegalovirus status made by the classifier reportedly showed high specificity and sensitivity. Later work associated roughly 15,000 TCR beta sequences with HLA alleles at 0.05 false discovery rate. Exclusion as indistinguishable affected some V segments, including TRBV6-2 and TRBV6-3.

In regard to this clone: What it binds is unknown.

The ends were cut back, 3 bases at V and 2 bases at J, with 10 bases in the middle. CDR3 size: 14 residues. Germline-derived CDR1 and CDR2 are SGHAT and FQDESV (reference sequence). PCR amplification relied on 60 Vbeta primers (plus 13 Jbeta primers). The table came from immunoSEQ multiplex PCR; TCRdb's copy has only in-frame clones and leaves some out. Here the sample spans 200,000 to 250,000 clones, about 85% being singletons. This chain links TRBV11-1 with TRBJ2-5; D is unclear. Specimen: PBMCs. The TCR was taken from a human donor in good health. The CDR3 nucleotides read TGTGCCAGCAGCTTTTCAGGCCTGCAAGAGACCCAGTACTTC. It translates to CASSFSGLQETQYF. The entire variable domain, with the rest obtained from reference TRBV11-1 and TRBJ2-5, is as follows: EAEVAQSPRYKITEKSQAVAFWCDPISGHATLYWYRQILGQGPELLVQFQDESVVDDSQLPKDRFSAERLKGVDSTLKIQPAELGDSAMYLCASSFSGLQETQYFGPGTRLLVL.